What follows describes a single T cell receptor beta chain. The CDR3 is made up of 18 amino acids. Trimming cost V 6 bases and J 7 bases, with 25 bases left between them. In germline, CDR1 is LNHDA, CDR2 SQIVND (reference sequence). This sample was taken from a study of shared T cell receptors in the human thymus. The protocol was immunoSEQ multiplex PCR, while the TCRdb copy is restricted to in-frame clones and leaves out a portion. Of 550,000 to 800,000 clones listed, approximately 85% are singletons. This sample was shared with a second study, whose subject was human thymus T cells.

Material for sequencing was thymocytes. The sequence was obtained from a girl under three years old with a congenital heart defect. The genes are TRBV19 and TRBJ1-6; D gene ambiguous. The CDR3 loop is CASSLLPRGGRQNSPLHF. In DNA, the CDR3 is TGTGCCAGTAGCCTACTCCCCCGAGGAGGGAGGCAGAATTCACCCCTCCACTTT.